One sample yielded the 32 T cell receptor beta chains listed below, sequenced in a study of CD8+ T cells in alopecia areata. Sequencing relied on a cDNA template that was reverse transcribed from extracted RNA. The table came from immunoSEQ multiplex PCR; TCRdb's copy has only in-frame clones and leaves some out. The sample carries 140,000 to 150,000 clones, about 47% recorded once. The sequencing here drew on CD4+ T cells sorted from blood, taken at week 0. These receptors were taken from a human donor with alopecia areata.

The chain joins TRBV7-2 to TRBJ2-2, with unresolved D. The length of the CDR3 is 13 residues. V was cut by 0 bases and J by 9 bases, with 8 bases left in between. Germline V gene sequence: CDR1 SGHTA, CDR2 FQGNSA. Here the CDR3 DNA reads TGTGCCAGCAGCTTAGCCCCATGGAGGGAGCTGTTTTTT. As protein: CASSLAPWRELFF.

J is TRBJ1-1 and V is TRBV5-1; D gene ambiguous. Trimming removed 3 bases at V and 1 base at J, with 4 bases between. Per germline, CDR1 SGHRS and CDR2 YFSETQ. The CDR3 consists of 12 residues. The CDR3 DNA sequence: TGCGCCAGCAGCTGGGGGAACACTGAAGCTTTCTTT. The encoded protein is CASSWGNTEAFF.

A few counts support this clone. V gene TRBV9 combines with J gene TRBJ2-5; D is perhaps TRBD1 (6 bases). V was pared by 3 bases and J by 4 bases, with 10 bases between. CDR1 and CDR2 (germline): SGDLS, YYNGEE. The CDR3 has 13 residues. CDR3 DNA sequence: TGTGCCAGCAGCGGAGGGGACATAGAGACCCAGTACTTC. This sequence encodes CASSGGDIETQYF.

The CDR3 nucleotides are TGCAGCGTCGTGACAGGGAGCGACACTGAAGCTTTCTTT. Protein sequence: CSVVTGSDTEAFF. V and J are TRBV29-1 and TRBJ1-1; 7 nucleotides agree with TRBD1. The J segment lost 3 bases and the V segment lost 6 bases, leaving 7 bases of the junction unmatched. The CDR3 runs to 13 residues. CDR1 is SQVTM and CDR2 is ANQGSEA in the germline V gene.

This clone was seen a few times. The rearrangement links TRBV25-1 to TRBJ1-2; maybe TRBD1 (5 bases). The CDR3 contains 15 residues. Germline loops: CDR1 MGHDK, CDR2 SYGVNS. The ends were cut back, 4 bases at V and 5 bases at J, with 17 bases in the middle. CDR3 in amino acids: CASSATGAAVYGYTF. Written as DNA, the CDR3 is TGTGCCAGCAGTGCAACCGGGGCGGCGGTTTATGGCTACACCTTC.

The rearrangement uses TRBV7-2 and TRBJ2-3; D gene ambiguous. Germline V CDR1 and CDR2: SGHTA, FQGNSA. V gave up 2 bases and J gave up 6 bases, with 3 bases separating them. CDR3 length: 11 residues. The CDR3 DNA reads as TGTGCCAGCAGCTTAATGGATACGCAGTATTTT. Protein sequence: CASSLMDTQYF.

The J gene is TRBJ1-2, the V gene TRBV7-9; tentative D call: TRBD1 (6 bases). Germline V gene lookup returns CDR1 SEHNR and CDR2 FQNEAQ (reference sequence). V dropped 1 base and J dropped 6 bases, with 21 bases sitting between them. The CDR3 has 17 residues. The CDR3 DNA follows: TGTGCCAGCAGCTTAGACCCCGGGGACACAGCTCGTCATGGCTACACCTTC. It translates to CASSLDPGDTARHGYTF.

This clone was picked up a small number of times. The chain links TRBV9 to TRBJ2-7, with D possibly being TRBD1 (5 bases). The CDR3 covers 14 residues. The ends were cut back, 5 bases at V and 6 bases at J, with 18 bases in the middle. The germline V gene encodes CDR1 SGDLS and CDR2 YYNGEE. CDR3 bases: TGTGCCAGCAGACTTACCCCGGACACCCCCGAGCAGTACTTC. Its translation is CASRLTPDTPEQYF.

The rearrangement joins TRBV6-6 to TRBJ1-1, with 7 nucleotides matching TRBD1. The CDR3 spans 12 residues. CDR1 and CDR2 (germline): MNHNY, SVGAGI (reference sequence). V shed 5 bases, J shed 8 bases, and the junction held 5 bases outside the gene matches. The CDR3 DNA is TGTGCCAGCAGTGGGACAGTTGAGGAAGCTTTCTTT. Its translation: CASSGTVEEAFF.

The J gene is TRBJ2-7, the V gene TRBV5-1; the D is unclear. Germline CDR1 reads SGHRS; CDR2 reads YFSETQ. The CDR3 has 12 residues. Trimming took 3 bases from V and 0 from J, leaving 4 bases between them. This chain's CDR3 is CASSWGSYEQYF. DNA of the CDR3: TGCGCCAGCAGCTGGGGCTCCTACGAGCAGTACTTC.

The chain is built from TRBV4-1 and TRBJ2-1, with D tentatively TRBD1 or TRBD2 (5 bases each). The CDR3 length is 14 residues. V shed 2 bases and J shed 7 bases, with 12 bases lying between them. Germline values: CDR1 MGHRA, CDR2 YSYEKL. In nucleotides, the CDR3 is TGCGCCAGCAGCCAACCTCCGGGGCGTAATGAGCAGTTCTTC. It encodes CASSQPPGRNEQFF.

The rearrangement links TRBV4-3 to TRBJ2-5; 7 bases line up with TRBD1. This CDR3 comprises 15 residues. With 4 bases clipped from V and 5 bases from J, the junction kept 10 bases outside the gene matches. The germline CDR1 and CDR2 sequences are LGHNA and YSLEER. CDR3 residues: CASSRRKGAGETQYF. The DNA for the CDR3 is TGCGCCAGCAGCCGCCGCAAGGGGGCCGGGGAGACCCAGTACTTC.

This clone was seen more than once but under ten times. The chain joins TRBV27 to TRBJ1-1; TRBD1 agrees at 7 bases. From germline, CDR1 is MNHEY and CDR2 SMNVEV (reference sequence). Trimming cost V 6 bases and J 0 bases; bases outside gene matches: 10. CDR3 length: 16 amino acids. CDR3 in DNA: TGTGCCAGCAGGAGGGACAGTTGGGGATTGAACACTGAAGCTTTCTTT. Encoded protein: CASRRDSWGLNTEAFF.

V and J are TRBV19 and TRBJ1-2, with D hard to call. V lost 3 bases, J lost 5 bases, and 7 bases lay in between. This CDR3 region has 12 residues. Germline CDR1 LNHDA, CDR2 SQIVND (reference sequence). The chain's CDR3 is CASSIEAYGYTF. CDR3 DNA sequence: TGTGCCAGTAGTATCGAAGCTTATGGCTACACCTTC.

This clone was recorded once. The chain's CDR3 is CASSVVGDTQYF. CDR3 coding DNA: TGTGCCAGCAGCGTAGTGGGAGATACGCAGTATTTT. This sequence joins TRBV9 and TRBJ2-3, with D unclear. The CDR3 totals 12 residues. Per the germline V gene, CDR1 is SGDLS and CDR2 is YYNGEE. With 0 bases removed from V and 5 bases from J, the gap between germline ends came to 4 bases.

CDR3 sequence reads: CSVRTPSGNTIYF. Here the CDR3 DNA reads TGCAGCGTTAGGACGCCCTCTGGAAACACCATATATTTT. This chain joins TRBV29-1 and TRBJ1-3; D not resolved. This CDR3 comprises 13 residues. CDR1 SQVTM and CDR2 ANQGSEA come from the germline V gene. V was shortened by 5 bases and J by 0 bases, with 8 bases between the two germline ends. The variable domain in full, with the rest retrieved from reference TRBV29-1 and TRBJ1-3, is SAVISQKPSRDICQRGTSLTIQCQVDSQVTMMFWYRQQPGQSLTLIATANQGSEATYESGFVIDKFPISRPNLTFSTLTVSNMSPEDSSIYLCSVRTPSGNTIYFGEGSWLTVV.

CDR3 sequence (DNA): TGTGCCAGCTCGCGACAGCCCTACGAGCAGTACTTC. It yields the protein CASSRQPYEQYF. V gene TRBV2 combines with J gene TRBJ2-7, with a possible D match to TRBD1 (5 bases). In germline, CDR1 is SNHLY, CDR2 FYNNEI. V was pared by 8 bases and J by 2 bases, with 10 bases between. The length of the CDR3 is 12 residues.

The chain couples TRBV29-1 to TRBJ2-7; D not resolved. The CDR3 length is 14 residues. Germline assignment: CDR1 SQVTM and CDR2 ANQGSEA. V lost 4 bases to trimming and J lost 0 bases, with 13 bases between them. CDR3 in DNA: TGCAGCGTTGCGTATCCATCTCGCTCCTACGAGCAGTACTTC. Translated: CSVAYPSRSYEQYF.

Written as DNA, the CDR3 is TGCAGCGCGAAAACGGACCCGGCCCAAGAGACCCAGTACTTC. Protein: CSAKTDPAQETQYF. This chain links TRBV29-1 with TRBJ2-5; D is undetermined. V lost 7 bases, J lost 1 base, and 16 bases lay in between. Per the germline V gene, CDR1 is SQVTM and CDR2 is ANQGSEA. The CDR3 sequence is 14 residues long. The full variable domain, rest sourced from reference TRBV29-1 and TRBJ2-5, is SAVISQKPSRDICQRGTSLTIQCQVDSQVTMMFWYRQQPGQSLTLIATANQGSEATYESGFVIDKFPISRPNLTFSTLTVSNMSPEDSSIYLCSAKTDPAQETQYFGPGTRLLVL.

Here the CDR3 DNA reads TGCGCCAGCAGCTTGGCCGTCACCGGACTAGCGGGTTTGGAGACCCAGTACTTC. This translates into CASSLAVTGLAGLETQYF. The chain combines TRBV5-1 with TRBJ2-5, with TRBD2 matching 11 bases. This CDR3 has 18 amino acids. The ends lost 0 bases at V and 5 bases at J; junction bases unmatched: 12. Germline V gene data show CDR1 as SGHRS and CDR2 as YFSETQ. The full variable domain, rest sourced from reference TRBV5-1 and TRBJ2-5, is KAGVTQTPRYLIKTRGQQVTLSCSPISGHRSVSWYQQTPGQGLQFLFEYFSETQRNKGNFPGRFSGRQFSNSRSEMNVSTLELGDSALYLCASSLAVTGLAGLETQYFGPGTRLLVL.

The chain links TRBV19 to TRBJ2-1, with 10 bases identical to TRBD1. The length of the CDR3 is 18 residues. Trimming removed 5 bases from V and 3 bases from J; junction bases left unmatched: 13. Per the germline V gene, CDR1 is LNHDA and CDR2 is SQIVND (reference sequence). CDR3 nucleotide sequence: TGTGCCAGTAGTCCCTATCTTCCGGGGACAGGGGACTACAATGAGCAGTTCTTC. Amino acids: CASSPYLPGTGDYNEQFF. The full variable domain, in which reference TRBV19 and TRBJ2-1 provide the parts outside the CDR3, is DGGITQSPKYLFRKEGQNVTLSCEQNLNHDAMYWYRQDPGQGLRLIYYSQIVNDFQKGDIAEGYSVSREKKESFPLTVTSAQKNPTAFYLCASSPYLPGTGDYNEQFFGPGTRLTVL.

The chain has TRBV7-9 and TRBJ1-1; a weak D match, TRBD1 (6 bases). The V end was cut by 3 bases, the J end by 3 bases, with 11 bases between. The CDR3 consists of 14 residues. Germline loops: CDR1 SEHNR, CDR2 FQNEAQ (reference sequence). CDR3 sequence reads: CASSFTGRHTEAFF. The CDR3 region has the DNA TGTGCCAGCAGCTTTACAGGGAGGCACACTGAAGCTTTCTTT.

This clone has just a few counts. Other DNA sequences within the sample encode an identical CDR3. The chain is built from TRBV30 and TRBJ2-5; D might be TRBD1 (5 bases). Trimming took 0 bases from V and 4 from J, leaving 9 bases between them. This CDR3 has 13 residues. Per germline, CDR1 GTSNPN and CDR2 SVGIG (reference sequence). CDR3: CAWSVQGAETQYF. CDR3 bases: TGTGCCTGGAGTGTACAAGGGGCAGAGACCCAGTACTTC.

V is TRBV5-1 and J is TRBJ2-1, with a tentative D call TRBD1 (5 bases). The CDR3 is made up of 12 amino acids. CDR1 SGHRS and CDR2 YFSETQ come from the germline V gene. Trimming took off 5 bases at V and 5 bases at J, with 8 bases between the two ends. The CDR3 DNA reads as TGCGCCAGCAGGGTGACAGACAATGAGCAGTTCTTC. This translates into CASRVTDNEQFF.

This sequence joins TRBV11-2 and TRBJ2-5; 9 positions agree with TRBD1. Per germline, CDR1 SGHAT and CDR2 FQNNGV. With 0 bases clipped from V and 4 bases from J, the junction kept 6 bases outside the gene matches. CDR3 length: 16 residues. The CDR3 region is CASSLDFQTGGETQYF. Here the CDR3 DNA reads TGTGCCAGCAGCTTAGATTTCCAGACAGGGGGAGAGACCCAGTACTTC.

This chain links TRBV7-2 with TRBJ2-3; no firm D call. Germline values: CDR1 SGHTA, CDR2 FQGNSA. The CDR3 loop spans 14 amino acids. With 5 bases removed from V and 2 bases from J, the gap between germline ends came to 11 bases. In DNA, the CDR3 is TGTGCCAGCAGCCTCCTTTCGGACACAGATACGCAGTATTTT. This codes for CASSLLSDTDTQYF.

The chain employs TRBV15 and TRBJ2-5; D gene uncertain. Deletions cut 4 bases from V and 3 bases from J, with 18 bases between. Germline V gene lookup returns CDR1 LNHNV and CDR2 YYDKDF (reference sequence). The CDR3 is made up of 16 amino acids. CDR3 loop: CATSNLLGLTKETQYF. In DNA, the CDR3 is TGTGCCACCAGCAATCTTTTGGGCCTCACAAAAGAGACCCAGTACTTC.

CDR3 residues: CASSFGQWAFF. For the CDR3, the DNA is TGTGCCAGCAGCTTTGGGCAGTGGGCTTTCTTT. This chain joins TRBV7-2 and TRBJ1-1; no definite D call. Trimming took 3 bases from V and 11 from J, leaving 10 bases between them. Germline CDR1 and CDR2: SGHTA and FQGNSA. The length of the CDR3 is 11 residues.

The V gene is TRBV5-1, the J gene TRBJ2-7; 8 positions agree with TRBD1. The CDR3 length is 14 residues. Germline V gene sequence: CDR1 SGHRS, CDR2 YFSETQ. After removal of 5 bases from V and 4 bases from J, the junction contained 8 bases not matched to a gene. The CDR3 is CASSSTGAAYEQYF. For the CDR3, the DNA is TGCGCCAGCAGTTCGACAGGGGCTGCTTACGAGCAGTACTTC.

This clone was recorded once. This chain joins TRBV25-1 and TRBJ1-5; a possible D gene is TRBD1 (6 bases). This CDR3 has 13 amino acids. Trimming removed 4 bases at V and 5 bases at J, with 9 bases between. The V gene's germline CDR1 is MGHDK and CDR2 SYGVNS. The CDR3 bases are TGTGCCAGCAGTGCAGGGGCCCATCAGCCCCAGCATTTT. Amino acids: CASSAGAHQPQHF. The whole variable domain, filled in from reference TRBV25-1 and TRBJ1-5, reads EADIYQTPRYLVIGTGKKITLECSQTMGHDKMYWYQQDPGMELHLIHYSYGVNSTEKGDLSSESTVSRIRTEHFPLTLESARPSHTSQYLCASSAGAHQPQHFGDGTRLSIL.

The V and J genes are TRBV29-1 and TRBJ1-1; D gene ambiguous. V was pared by 5 bases and J by 0 bases, with 10 bases between. The CDR3 is 13 amino acids. Germline loops: CDR1 SQVTM, CDR2 ANQGSEA. The CDR3 protein is CSVSTPMNTEAFF. CDR3 coding DNA: TGCAGCGTTTCGACACCCATGAACACTGAAGCTTTCTTT.

This clone was counted between two and nine times. The rearrangement joins TRBV7-9 to TRBJ2-2; 7 nucleotides agree with TRBD1. CDR1 and CDR2 from the germline V gene are SEHNR and FQNEAQ (reference sequence). The ends lost 6 bases at V and 2 bases at J; junction bases unmatched: 18. The CDR3 is 19 amino acids. CDR3 protein: CASRPSALLRQGNTGELFF. In DNA form, the CDR3 reads TGTGCCAGCAGACCTTCGGCCCTACTGAGACAGGGAAACACCGGGGAGCTGTTTTTT.